This TCR beta chain is from a study of PD-1 blockade in mismatch repair-deficient tumors. Across the whole study: All were previously treated, progressing patients with about a dozen mismatch repair-deficient cancer types.

All patients were mismatch repair deficient, assessed by either PCR or immunohistochemistry. The TCR-sequenced patients were three responders to pembrolizumab. Germline assignment: CDR1 LNHNV and CDR2 YYDKDF (reference sequence). CDR3 length equals 15 residues. With 1 base removed from V and 5 bases from J, the gap between germline ends came to 12 bases. Generated by immunoSEQ multiplex PCR, the TCRdb table keeps only in-frame clones and is missing some. The data hold some 84,000 clones, with over 75% observed a single time. The source of this sequence is an adult with mismatch repair-deficient cancer. V usage is TRBV15 and J usage is TRBJ2-1, with a weak D call TRBD1 (5 bases). The sequences come from peripheral blood, collected 12 weeks after starting pembrolizumab. In DNA, the CDR3 is TGTGCCACCAGCAGAGTGAAAGGACAAGACAATGAGCAGTTCTTC. Amino acids: CATSRVKGQDNEQFF. The whole variable domain, remainder taken from reference TRBV15 and TRBJ2-1, is DAMVIQNPRYQVTQFGKPVTLSCSQTLNHNVMYWYQQKSSQAPKLLFHYYDKDFNNEADTPDNFQSRRPNTSFCFLDIRSPGLGDTAMYLCATSRVKGQDNEQFFGPGTRLTVL.